This is a list of T cell receptor beta chains from one sample in a study of neurological immune-mediated disorders. TCRdb called the 5' RACE reads again in MiXCR, with one record for every CDR3 protein. Counted here are around 26,000 distinct CDR3 sequences, 6.6% occurring once; the ten biggest clones make up about 9%. Sequenced material: PBMCs. The origin of the receptors is a woman aged 50 to 60 in good health. The CDR3 runs from the conserved cysteine through the conserved F or W. D genes are given only for firm matches. Size is stated for part of the rows, as once, few or many counts, or as a class when the clone is expanded.

clone size,V gene,D gene,J gene,CDR3 DNA,CDR3 protein
many,TRBV9,NA,TRBJ1-1,TGTGCCAGCAGCCCAGTGAGAAGGAACACTGAAGCTTTCTTT,CASSPVRRNTEAFF
many,TRBV15,TRBD2,TRBJ2-3,TGTGCCACCGGAATGGAGCGGGAGTATTCGTATTTT,CATGMEREYSYF
many,TRBV21-1,NA,TRBJ1-4,TGTGCCAGCAGCATAGACAGGGCAGACGCGGAAAAACTGTTTTTT,CASSIDRADAEKLFF
many,TRBV6-2/TRBV6-3,TRBD2,TRBJ2-7,TGTGCCAGCAGTTCCCCGGGACTAGCGATCTACGAGCAGTACTTC,CASSSPGLAIYEQYF
many,TRBV29-1,TRBD2,TRBJ2-1,TGCAGCGTTGTGGTACTAGCGGGAAGAAATGAGCAGTTCTTC,CSVVVLAGRNEQFF
NA,TRBV5-1,TRBD1,TRBJ2-1,TGCGCCAGCAGCTTTGGGCAGGGGGTCAATGAGCAGTTCTTC,CASSFGQGVNEQFF
NA,TRBV5-1,TRBD1,TRBJ2-6,TGCGCCAGCACCCCCACAGGGGGAGGTGGGGCCAACGTCCTGACTTTC,CASTPTGGGGANVLTF
many,TRBV3-1,NA,TRBJ2-1,TGTGCCAGCAGCCAAGAGGGACGGGGCGGCAATAACAATGAGCAGTTCTTC,CASSQEGRGGNNNEQFF
many,TRBV5-6,TRBD2,TRBJ2-3,TGTGCCAGCAGCCTCGCTAGCGGGGGGGCATCTAGCACAGATACGCAGTATTTT,CASSLASGGASSTDTQYF
many,TRBV18,TRBD1,TRBJ2-3,TGTGCCAGCTCACGACGACAGGGGCTCACAGATACGCAGTATTTT,CASSRRQGLTDTQYF
many,TRBV20-1,NA,TRBJ2-2,TGCAGTGCTAGACCTCGGCTGACGAACACCGGGGAGCTGTTTTTT,CSARPRLTNTGELFF
many,TRBV5-6,NA,TRBJ2-1,TGTGCCAGCAGTCAAATCGTAAGCTCCTACAATGAGCAGTTCTTC,CASSQIVSSYNEQFF
many,TRBV28,TRBD2,TRBJ2-7,TGTGCCAGCAGATTGACTCGGACTAGAGGTGAGCAGTACTTC,CASRLTRTRGEQYF
NA,TRBV9,TRBD2,TRBJ2-1,TGTGCCAGCGCGCCCCTGCGGGAGGGCCCGGTTAGTGAGCAGTTCTTC,CASAPLREGPVSEQFF
many,TRBV20-1,TRBD1,TRBJ1-2,TGCAGTGCTAGGAGCTTCGGGACAGGGGTTGGCTACACCTTC,CSARSFGTGVGYTF
many,TRBV5-1,NA,TRBJ2-1,TGCGCCAGCAGCCCGATCGGGAGAGGGGGCGACGAGCAGTTCTTC,CASSPIGRGGDEQFF
many,TRBV13,NA,TRBJ1-1,TGTGCCAGCAGCTTAGGGGCCGATCCCACTGAAGCTTTCTTT,CASSLGADPTEAFF
few,TRBV5-1,NA,TRBJ2-1,TGCGCCAGCAGCTTGAACGGCGGGCCCTACAATGAGCAGTTCTTC,CASSLNGGPYNEQFF
many,TRBV15,TRBD1,TRBJ2-7,TGTGCCACCAGCAGAGATGGCACAGGGGCAGAGGGGCAGTACTTC,CATSRDGTGAEGQYF
medium-sized,TRBV5-1,NA,TRBJ1-4,TGCGCCAGCAGCTTCCAGACCATTAATGAAAAACTGTTTTTT,CASSFQTINEKLFF
many,TRBV12-3/TRBV12-4,TRBD1,TRBJ1-1,TGTGCCAGCAGCTACAGGGGCCCCTATTTCTTT,CASSYRGPYFF
many,TRBV20-1,TRBD1,TRBJ1-2,TGCAGTGCTAGTAGGGACAGGGGGCGAGGCTACACCTTC,CSASRDRGRGYTF
many,TRBV2,NA,TRBJ2-3,TGTGCCAGCAGTGAAGCGAGGGGGGGGTCACCCACAGATACGCAGTATTTT,CASSEARGGSPTDTQYF
many,TRBV29-1,NA,TRBJ1-4,TGCAGCGTTGATATGACAGGAACTAATGAAAAACTGTTTTTT,CSVDMTGTNEKLFF
NA,TRBV14,NA,TRBJ1-3,TGTGCCAGCAGCCAAGATCTTGTTCCCGGAAACACCATATATTTT,CASSQDLVPGNTIYF
NA,TRBV18,NA,TRBJ2-7,TGCGCCAGCTCACAGGGAGACTACGAGCAGTACTTC,CASSQGDYEQYF
many,TRBV20-1,NA,TRBJ2-1,TGCAGTGCTGAGCAGAATGAGCAGTTCTTC,CSAEQNEQFF
many,TRBV28,TRBD2,TRBJ2-1,TGTGCCAGCAGTTCTAGCGGGGGGTTCAATGAGCAGTTCTTC,CASSSSGGFNEQFF
many,TRBV12-3/TRBV12-4,NA,TRBJ2-2,TGTGCCAGCAGTTTTTGGACAGAAAACACCGGGGAGCTGTTTTTT,CASSFWTENTGELFF
many,TRBV29-1,NA,TRBJ1-1,TGCAGCGTCGTTTCGGGTTCTATGAACACTGAAGCTTTCTTT,CSVVSGSMNTEAFF
many,TRBV27,NA,TRBJ1-6,TGTGCCAGCAGATCTGGAGGGGGTAATTCACCCCTCCACTTT,CASRSGGGNSPLHF
many,TRBV6-2/TRBV6-3,TRBD1,TRBJ2-7,TGTGCCAGCAGCCTCCCGGACAGGGCCTACGAGCAGTACTTC,CASSLPDRAYEQYF
many,TRBV20-1,NA,TRBJ2-1,TGCAGTGCCCCTTGGGGTGAGCAGTTCTTC,CSAPWGEQFF
many,TRBV20-1,TRBD1,TRBJ1-4,TGCAGTGCTAGAGATATATGGGGACAGGGGAATGAAAAACTGTTTTTT,CSARDIWGQGNEKLFF
many,TRBV12-3/TRBV12-4,NA,TRBJ2-6,TGTGCCAGCAGTACAAGGGGGTCCTTCGGGGCCAACGTCCTGACTTTC,CASSTRGSFGANVLTF
many,TRBV10-3,TRBD2,TRBJ2-7,TGTGCCACCTCAAACGGTCCTACTAGCGGGGGCTACGAGCAGTACTTC,CATSNGPTSGGYEQYF
many,TRBV20-1,TRBD1,TRBJ2-1,TGCAGTGCTAGCACGGGACAGGGTTACAATGAGCAGTTCTTC,CSASTGQGYNEQFF
many,TRBV5-1,NA,TRBJ2-2,TGCGCCAGCAGCGTTTCAGGGGACACCGGGGAGCTGTTTTTT,CASSVSGDTGELFF
many,TRBV2,TRBD1,TRBJ2-1,TGTGCCAGCAGTCCACAGGGGCCTTCGAATGAGCAGTTCTTC,CASSPQGPSNEQFF
many,TRBV20-1,NA,TRBJ2-7,TGCAGTGCTTCTAAGACAGCCTACGAGCAGTACTTC,CSASKTAYEQYF
NA,TRBV11-2,TRBD1,TRBJ1-6,TGTGCCAGCAGCCACGAGACCGGGACAGGGGTTGAACCGGCTTCACCCCTCCACTTT,CASSHETGTGVEPASPLHF
many,TRBV9,NA,TRBJ1-6,TGTGCCAGCAGCAGGGGGGGTATGTCACCCCTCCACTTT,CASSRGGMSPLHF
many,TRBV9,NA,TRBJ2-1,TGTGCCAGCAGCGCTTCAGATTCCTACAATGAGCAGTTCTTC,CASSASDSYNEQFF
many,TRBV10-3,NA,TRBJ1-5,TGTGCCATCAGTGCGATCAGGGGAAACCAGCCCCAGCATTTT,CAISAIRGNQPQHF
many,TRBV29-1,NA,TRBJ1-1,TGCAGCGTTGTAACTTGGGGGGCTACCACTGAAGCTTTCTTT,CSVVTWGATTEAFF
many,TRBV18,NA,TRBJ2-1,TGTGCCAGCTCACCACAGACACCGACCTCGGGTTATGAGCAGTTCTTC,CASSPQTPTSGYEQFF
many,TRBV5-1,TRBD2,TRBJ2-3,TGCGCCAGCAGCTTGGAAGGGGGACTAGCGGGATCCACAGATACGCAGTATTTT,CASSLEGGLAGSTDTQYF
many,TRBV12-3/TRBV12-4,NA,TRBJ1-6,TGTGCCAGCAGTTTTTCGGGGGAAGGTAATTCACCCCTCCACTTT,CASSFSGEGNSPLHF
many,TRBV28,TRBD2,TRBJ2-4,TGTGCCAGCAGGGGACTAGCGGAGAGCCGTGACATTCAGTACTTC,CASRGLAESRDIQYF